The sequence of this T cell receptor (beta chain) was determined in a study of Ad26.COV2.S vaccination and SARS-CoV-2 variants. The assay was immunoSEQ multiplex PCR, and TCRdb's table has in-frame clones only and misses some. The sample lists over 350,000 clones; less than 90% were seen once. Treatment denoted: roughly 19 received Ad26.COV2.S at low or high dose, single or two shots; roughly 5 received placebo; per-sample allocation not given. Sampling occurred on day 63 after the first vaccine or placebo injection. This clonotype originated in a person aged 18-60 years who received the Ad26.COV2.S COVID-19 vaccine or a placebo. Sample: peripheral blood, taken in a trial of Ad26.COV2.S vaccine versus placebo.

The CDR3 reads CASSPKADLLTNNEQFF. CDR3 nucleotides: TGTGCCAGCTCACCAAAGGCGGACCTCCTTACTAACAATGAGCAGTTCTTC. The chain links TRBV18 to TRBJ2-1; D uncertain. Germline-derived CDR1 and CDR2 are KGHSH and LQKENI. Trimming pared 2 bases from V and 5 bases from J, leaving 19 bases between. The CDR3 has 17 residues.